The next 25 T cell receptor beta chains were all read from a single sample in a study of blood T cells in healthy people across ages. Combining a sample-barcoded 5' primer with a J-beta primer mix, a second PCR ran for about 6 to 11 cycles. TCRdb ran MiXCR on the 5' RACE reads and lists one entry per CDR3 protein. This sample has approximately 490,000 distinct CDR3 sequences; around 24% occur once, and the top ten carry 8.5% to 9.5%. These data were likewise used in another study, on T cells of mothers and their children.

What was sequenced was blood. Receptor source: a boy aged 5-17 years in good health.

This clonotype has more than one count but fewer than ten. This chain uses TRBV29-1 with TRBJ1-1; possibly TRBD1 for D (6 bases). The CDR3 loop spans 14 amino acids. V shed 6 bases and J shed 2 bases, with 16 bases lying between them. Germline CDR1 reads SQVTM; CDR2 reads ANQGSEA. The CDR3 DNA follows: TGCAGCGTCGCCTTACAGGGCGAAAACACTGAAGCTTTCTTT. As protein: CSVALQGENTEAFF.

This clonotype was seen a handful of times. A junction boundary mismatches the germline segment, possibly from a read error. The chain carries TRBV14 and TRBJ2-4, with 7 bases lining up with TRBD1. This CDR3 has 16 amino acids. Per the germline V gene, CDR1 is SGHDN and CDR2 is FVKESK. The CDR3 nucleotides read TGTGCCAGCAGCCCTCGGTCGGGGACAGCCCAAAACATTCAGTACTTC. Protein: CASSPRSGTAQNIQYF.

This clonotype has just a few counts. CDR3 in DNA: TGTGCCAGCAGCCCTAGCGGGGGGATTGGGGAGACCCAGTACTTC. The encoded protein is CASSPSGGIGETQYF. The chain is built from TRBV12-3 or TRBV12-4 and TRBJ2-5; 11 positions agree with TRBD2. The CDR3 covers 15 residues. V lost 6 bases and J lost 5; bases outside the gene matches: 8.

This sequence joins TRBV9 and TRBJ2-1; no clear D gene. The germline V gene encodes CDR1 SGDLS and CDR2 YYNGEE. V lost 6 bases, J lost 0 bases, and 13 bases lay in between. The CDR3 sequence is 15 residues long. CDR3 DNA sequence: TGTGCCAGCACCCCAGGTGGTAACTCCTACAATGAGCAGTTCTTC. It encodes CASTPGGNSYNEQFF.

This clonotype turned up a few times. The DNA of the CDR3 is TGTGCCAGCAGTTTGGTCAGGGGGCTGGACTATGGCTACACCTTC. Translated: CASSLVRGLDYGYTF. The chain carries TRBV12-3 or TRBV12-4 and TRBJ1-2; TRBD1 aligns across 8 bases. The V segment lost 3 bases and the J segment 3 bases; nucleotides outside the gene matches: 6. The CDR3 totals 15 residues.

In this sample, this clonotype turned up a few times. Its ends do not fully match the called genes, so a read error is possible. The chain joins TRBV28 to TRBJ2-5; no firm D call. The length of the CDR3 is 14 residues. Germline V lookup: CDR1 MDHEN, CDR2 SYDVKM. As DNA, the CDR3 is TGCGCCAGCAGACCCACGGCCTGGAAAGAGACCCAGTACTTC. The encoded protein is CASRPTAWKETQYF.

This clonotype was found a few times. CDR3 amino acids: CASSVGSEQFF. CDR3 sequence (DNA): TGTGCCAGCAGCGTAGGGAGTGAGCAGTTCTTC. V usage is TRBV9 and J usage is TRBJ2-1; D gene ambiguous. This CDR3 has 11 residues. Germline V lookup: CDR1 SGDLS, CDR2 YYNGEE. With 0 bases removed from V and 9 bases from J, the gap between germline ends came to 4 bases. Filled out from reference TRBV9 and TRBJ2-1, the complete variable domain reads DSGVTQTPKHLITATGQRVTLRCSPRSGDLSVYWYQQSLDQGLQFLIQYYNGEERAKGNILERFSAQQFPDLHSELNLSSLELGDSALYFCASSVGSEQFFGPGTRLTVL.

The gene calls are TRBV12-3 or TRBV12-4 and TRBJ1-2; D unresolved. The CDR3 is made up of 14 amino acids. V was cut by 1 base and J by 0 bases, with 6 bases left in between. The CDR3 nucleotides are TGTGCCAGCAGTTTAGAGCTAGCTAACTATGGCTACACCTTC. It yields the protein CASSLELANYGYTF.

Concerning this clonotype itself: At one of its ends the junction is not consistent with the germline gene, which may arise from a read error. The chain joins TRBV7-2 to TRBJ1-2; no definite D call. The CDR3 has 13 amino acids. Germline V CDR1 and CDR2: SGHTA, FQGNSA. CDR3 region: CASSSGLSGRGIF. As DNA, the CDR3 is TGTGCCAGCAGCTCCGGCCTCTCAGGACGTGGGATCTTC.

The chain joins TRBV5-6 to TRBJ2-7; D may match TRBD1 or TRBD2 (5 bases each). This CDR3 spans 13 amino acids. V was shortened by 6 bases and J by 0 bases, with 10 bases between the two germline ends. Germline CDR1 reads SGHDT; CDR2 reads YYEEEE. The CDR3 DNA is TGTGCCAGCACCACAGGACTCTCCTACGAGCAGTACTTC. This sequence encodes CASTTGLSYEQYF.

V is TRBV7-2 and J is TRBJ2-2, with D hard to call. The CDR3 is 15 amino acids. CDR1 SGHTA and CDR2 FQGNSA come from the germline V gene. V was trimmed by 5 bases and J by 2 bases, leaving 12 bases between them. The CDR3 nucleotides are TGTGCCAGCAGCCGTTTAACAGCTAACACCGGGGAGCTGTTTTTT. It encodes CASSRLTANTGELFF.

CDR3 sequence reads: CASSGGPNTRNEQYF. For the CDR3, the DNA is TGTGCCAGCAGTGGAGGACCTAATACTAGGAACGAGCAGTACTTC. The V and J genes are TRBV2 and TRBJ2-7, with D possibly TRBD2 on 5 matching bases. CDR1 SNHLY and CDR2 FYNNEI come from the germline V gene. Deletions cut 4 bases from V and 5 bases from J, with 18 bases between. This CDR3 is 15 amino acids long.

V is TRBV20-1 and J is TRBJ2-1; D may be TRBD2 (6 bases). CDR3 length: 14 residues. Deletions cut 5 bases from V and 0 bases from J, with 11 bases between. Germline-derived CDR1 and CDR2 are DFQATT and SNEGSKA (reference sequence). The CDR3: CSAGSGRSYNEQFF. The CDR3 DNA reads TGCAGTGCTGGTAGCGGACGCTCCTACAATGAGCAGTTCTTC.

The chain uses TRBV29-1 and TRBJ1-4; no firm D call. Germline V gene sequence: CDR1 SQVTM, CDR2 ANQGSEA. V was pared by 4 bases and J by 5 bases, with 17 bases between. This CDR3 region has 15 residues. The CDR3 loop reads CSVGETAGPNEKLFF. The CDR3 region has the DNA TGCAGCGTTGGCGAAACAGCAGGTCCCAATGAAAAACTGTTTTTT.

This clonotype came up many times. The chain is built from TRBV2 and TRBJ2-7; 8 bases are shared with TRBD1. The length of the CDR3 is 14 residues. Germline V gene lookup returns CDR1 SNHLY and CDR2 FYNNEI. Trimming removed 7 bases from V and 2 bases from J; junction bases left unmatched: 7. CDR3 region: CASIEDRAAYEQYF. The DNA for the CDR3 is TGTGCCAGCATTGAGGACAGGGCCGCCTACGAGCAGTACTTC.

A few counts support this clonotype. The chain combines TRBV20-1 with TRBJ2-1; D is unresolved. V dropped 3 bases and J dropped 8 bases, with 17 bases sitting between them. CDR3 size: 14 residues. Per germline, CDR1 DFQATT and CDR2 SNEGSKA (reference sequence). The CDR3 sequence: CSASYRQIIDEQFF. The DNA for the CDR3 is TGCAGTGCTAGTTATCGGCAGATAATCGATGAGCAGTTCTTC.

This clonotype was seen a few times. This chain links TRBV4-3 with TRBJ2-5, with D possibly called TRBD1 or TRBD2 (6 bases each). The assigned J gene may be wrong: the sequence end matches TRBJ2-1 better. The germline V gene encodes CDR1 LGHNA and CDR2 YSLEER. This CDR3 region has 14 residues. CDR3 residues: CASSRSGASNEQFF. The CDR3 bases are TGCGCCAGCAGCCGATCGGGGGCTTCAAATGAGCAGTTCTTC.

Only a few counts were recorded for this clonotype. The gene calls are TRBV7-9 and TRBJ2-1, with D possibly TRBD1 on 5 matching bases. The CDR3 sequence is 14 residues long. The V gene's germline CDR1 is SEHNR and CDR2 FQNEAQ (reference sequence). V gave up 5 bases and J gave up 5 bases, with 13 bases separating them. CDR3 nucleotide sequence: TGTGCCAGCAGCCCTGGGGCTATTAACAATGAGCAGTTCTTC. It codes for CASSPGAINNEQFF. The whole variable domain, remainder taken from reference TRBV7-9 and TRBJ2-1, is DTGVSQNPRHKITKRGQNVTFRCDPISEHNRLYWYRQTLGQGPEFLTYFQNEAQLEKSRLLSDRFSAERPKGSFSTLEIQRTEQGDSAMYLCASSPGAINNEQFFGPGTRLTVL.

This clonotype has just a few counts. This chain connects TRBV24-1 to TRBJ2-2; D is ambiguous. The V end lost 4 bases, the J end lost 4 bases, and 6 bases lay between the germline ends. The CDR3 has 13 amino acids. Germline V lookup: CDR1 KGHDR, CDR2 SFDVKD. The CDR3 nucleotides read TGTGCCACCAGTGACCTTAGCACCGGGGAGCTGTTTTTT. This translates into CATSDLSTGELFF.

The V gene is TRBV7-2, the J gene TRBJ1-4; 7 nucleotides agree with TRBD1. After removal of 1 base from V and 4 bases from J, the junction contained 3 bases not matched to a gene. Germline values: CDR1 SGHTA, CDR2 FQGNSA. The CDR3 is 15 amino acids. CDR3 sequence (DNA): TGTGCCAGCAGCTTAGAGGGGACAGTTAATGAAAAACTGTTTTTT. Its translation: CASSLEGTVNEKLFF.

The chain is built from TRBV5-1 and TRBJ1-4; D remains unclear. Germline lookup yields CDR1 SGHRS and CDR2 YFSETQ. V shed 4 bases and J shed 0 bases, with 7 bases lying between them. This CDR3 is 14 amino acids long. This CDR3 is CASSRYTTNEKLFF. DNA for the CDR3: TGCGCCAGCAGCCGATACACAACTAATGAAAAACTGTTTTTT.

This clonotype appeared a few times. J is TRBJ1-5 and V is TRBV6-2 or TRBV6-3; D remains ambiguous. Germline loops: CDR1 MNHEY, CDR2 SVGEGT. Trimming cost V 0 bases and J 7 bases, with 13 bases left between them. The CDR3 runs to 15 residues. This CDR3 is CASSYSSQAGQPQHF. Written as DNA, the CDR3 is TGTGCCAGCAGTTACTCGAGCCAGGCTGGACAGCCCCAGCATTTT.

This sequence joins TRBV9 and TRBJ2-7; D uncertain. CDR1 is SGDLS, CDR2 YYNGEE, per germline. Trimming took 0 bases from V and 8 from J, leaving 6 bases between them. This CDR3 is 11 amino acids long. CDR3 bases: TGTGCCAGCAGCGTAGACAACAAGCAGTACTTC. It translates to CASSVDNKQYF.

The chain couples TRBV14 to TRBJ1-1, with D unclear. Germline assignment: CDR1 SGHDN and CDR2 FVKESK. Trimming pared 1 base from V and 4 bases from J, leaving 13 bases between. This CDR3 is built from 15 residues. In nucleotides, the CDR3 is TGTGCCAGCAGCCAAGCTGGAGTGGGAGGCACTGAAGCTTTCTTT. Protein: CASSQAGVGGTEAFF.

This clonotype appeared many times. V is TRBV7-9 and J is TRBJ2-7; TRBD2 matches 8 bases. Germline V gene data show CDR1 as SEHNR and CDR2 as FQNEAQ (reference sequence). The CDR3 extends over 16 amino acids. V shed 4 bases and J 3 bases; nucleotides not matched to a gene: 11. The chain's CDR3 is CASSSPLGSGDYEQYF. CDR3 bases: TGTGCCAGCAGCTCCCCTTTGGGTAGCGGGGACTACGAGCAGTACTTC.